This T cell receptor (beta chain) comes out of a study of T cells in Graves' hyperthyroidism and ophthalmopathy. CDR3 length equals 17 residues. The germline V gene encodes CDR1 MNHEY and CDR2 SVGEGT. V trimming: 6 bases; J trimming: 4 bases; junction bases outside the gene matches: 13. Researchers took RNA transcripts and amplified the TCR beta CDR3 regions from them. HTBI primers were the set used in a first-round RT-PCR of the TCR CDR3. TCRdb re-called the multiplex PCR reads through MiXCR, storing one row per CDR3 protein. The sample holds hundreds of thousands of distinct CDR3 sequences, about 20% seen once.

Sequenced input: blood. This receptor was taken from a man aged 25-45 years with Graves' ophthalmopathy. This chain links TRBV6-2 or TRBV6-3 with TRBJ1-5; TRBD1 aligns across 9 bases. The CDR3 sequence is CASRPPGQGLANQPQHF. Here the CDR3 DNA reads TGTGCCAGCAGACCTCCGGGACAGGGTTTGGCAAATCAGCCCCAGCATTTT.